These T cell receptor beta chains were read from a single sample in a study of blood T cell repertoires in COVID-19. Profiled with immunoSEQ multiplex PCR; TCRdb holds only in-frame clones, not every one. Here the sample spans approximately 76,000 clones, roughly 85% being singletons. Sequencing used peripheral blood. Every receptor here comes from a man aged 30 to 45 with acute or convalescent COVID-19. CDR3s include the opening cysteine and the closing phenylalanine or tryptophan. Fields, in order: D gene, V gene, clone size, J gene, CDR3 DNA, CDR3 protein. A D gene is named only where the DNA matches it firmly. Rows may omit the clone size; those that give it use once, few, many or a size class.

.	TRBV19	.	TRBJ1-5	TGTGCCAGTCAGCCGGGACATATCTTCAATCAGCCCCAGCATTTT	CASQPGHIFNQPQHF
TRBD1	TRBV27	.	TRBJ2-1	TGTGCCAGCAGTGGTCAGGGGGCGCTGGGGGATGAGCAGTTCTTC	CASSGQGALGDEQFF
TRBD2	TRBV5-1	.	TRBJ2-3	TGCGCCAGCAGCTTGTTGAGTAGCGGGAGAGATACGCAGTATTTT	CASSLLSSGRDTQYF
TRBD2	TRBV9	.	TRBJ2-7	TGTGCCAGCAGCGTAGGGACTAGCGGGAGCTACGAGCAGTACTTC	CASSVGTSGSYEQYF
.	TRBV18	.	TRBJ1-1	TGTGCCAGCTCACCGAGGAGGGCAGGACCAACTGAAGCTTTCTTT	CASSPRRAGPTEAFF
TRBD2	TRBV3-1/TRBV3-2	.	TRBJ2-1	TGTGCCAGCAGCCAAGGCCTCGTAGGGACTAGCGGGAGGAATGAGCAGTTCTTC	CASSQGLVGTSGRNEQFF
TRBD2	TRBV6-1	.	TRBJ2-7	TGTGCCAGCAGTGATCTTGGACTAGCGGGGACCTCCTACGAGCAGTACTTC	CASSDLGLAGTSYEQYF
TRBD1	TRBV7-2	.	TRBJ1-4	TGTGCCAGCAGTTTTAATCCCGGGACAGGGAACGAAAAACTGTTTTTT	CASSFNPGTGNEKLFF
.	TRBV9	.	TRBJ2-3	TGTGCCAGCAGCGCTTCCCCGGCGGGAGATACGCAGTATTTT	CASSASPAGDTQYF
.	TRBV6-1	.	TRBJ2-4	TGTGCCAGCAGTGAATATTGGGAGAGGTTGGCCAAAAACATTCAGTACTTC	CASSEYWERLAKNIQYF
TRBD2	TRBV12-3/TRBV12-4	once	TRBJ2-7	TGTGCCAGCAGTTTGCGGGAGGGTTACGAGCAGTACTTC	CASSLREGYEQYF
TRBD2	TRBV18	many	TRBJ2-7	TGTGCCAGCTCACCAGGAAGCGGGAGGACTTACGAGCAGTACTTC	CASSPGSGRTYEQYF
.	TRBV18	.	TRBJ1-1	TGTGCCAGCTCGCAAAACCGGGAGCTCACTGAAGCTTTCTTT	CASSQNRELTEAFF
TRBD2	TRBV6-6	.	TRBJ2-1	TGTGCCAGCAGTTACGGACTAGCGGTTGACAATGAGCAGTTCTTC	CASSYGLAVDNEQFF
TRBD2	TRBV28	.	TRBJ2-7	TGTGCCAGCAAGCTAGCGGGGTACTCCTACGAGCAGTACTTC	CASKLAGYSYEQYF
TRBD2	TRBV5-6	.	TRBJ2-7	TGTGCCAGCACCTCCGGACTAGCGGGAGAGTCCTACGAGCAGTACTTC	CASTSGLAGESYEQYF
.	TRBV12-5	.	TRBJ2-5	TGTGCTAGTGGACAGGGAGAGACCCAGTACTTC	CASGQGETQYF